A single sample gave rise to the 23 T cell receptor beta chains below, sequenced in a study of T cells after yellow fever vaccination. TCRdb reprocessed the 5' RACE reads with MiXCR, giving one entry per CDR3 protein. The sample shows approximately 330,000 distinct CDR3 sequences, 4.1% of them seen only once. Material: PBMCs, obtained 5 days after the yellow fever booster vaccination. These receptors originate from a man between 18 and 29 years old who received the YFV17D yellow fever vaccine.

The V and J genes are TRBV7-6 and TRBJ2-3; no clear D gene. Germline-derived CDR1 and CDR2 are SGHVS and FNYEAQ. Trimming cost V 5 bases and J 4 bases, with 13 bases left between them. The CDR3 is made up of 14 amino acids. CDR3 region: CASSDPPPPDTQYF. DNA for the CDR3: TGTGCCAGCAGCGACCCGCCGCCTCCAGATACGCAGTATTTT.

This clonotype was observed a few times. The chain recombines TRBV7-2 with TRBJ1-2; the match to TRBD1 covers 8 bases. Germline trimming cut 5 bases from V and 3 bases from J; bases unmatched to any gene: 5. Germline V gives CDR1 SGHTA, CDR2 FQGNSA. This CDR3 comprises 14 residues. CDR3 DNA sequence: TGTGCCAGCAGCCGGGACAGGAAAGACTATGGCTACACCTTC. Translated, it gives CASSRDRKDYGYTF. The whole variable domain, remainder taken from reference TRBV7-2 and TRBJ1-2, is GAGVSQSPSNKVTEKGKDVELRCDPISGHTALYWYRQSLGQGLEFLIYFQGNSAPDKSGLPSDRFSAERTGGSVSTLTIQRTQQEDSAVYLCASSRDRKDYGYTFGSGTRLTVV.

There are many counts of this clonotype. The chain links TRBV12-3 or TRBV12-4 to TRBJ2-5; D may be TRBD2 (6 bases). This CDR3 contains 13 residues. V lost 0 bases and J 5 bases, leaving 7 bases between the germline ends. This CDR3 is CASSLARGETQYF. The CDR3, as DNA: TGTGCCAGCAGTTTAGCGCGGGGCGAGACCCAGTACTTC.

In this sample, this clonotype turned up a few times. The CDR3 region has the DNA TGTGCCAGCAGCGTAGGTTCAGCGAACACTGAAGCTTTCTTT. This translates into CASSVGSANTEAFF. V is TRBV9 and J is TRBJ1-1; D not certain. Per germline, CDR1 SGDLS and CDR2 YYNGEE. V was shortened by 0 bases and J by 1 base, with 7 bases between the two germline ends. This CDR3 contains 14 residues.

This clonotype showed up many times. This chain uses TRBV5-1 with TRBJ2-4; D remains unclear. The CDR3 spans 13 residues. V was clipped by 0 bases and J by 5 bases, with 6 bases between them. CDR1 and CDR2 from the germline V gene are SGHRS and YFSETQ. CDR3 region: CASSLGVENIQYF. CDR3 DNA: TGCGCCAGCAGCTTGGGGGTTGAAAACATTCAGTACTTC.

The rearrangement uses TRBV7-2 and TRBJ1-1; D is possibly TRBD1 (5 bases). The CDR3 is made up of 13 amino acids. Germline-derived CDR1 and CDR2 are SGHTA and FQGNSA. Trimming left V 5 bases short and J 11 bases short, with 18 bases between. CDR3 DNA: TGTGCCAGCAGCCGAGACAGCTCCCCCCGGGCTTTCTTT. It specifies CASSRDSSPRAFF.

J is TRBJ2-5 and V is TRBV5-1; the match to TRBD1 covers 7 bases. J was trimmed by 5 bases and V by 0 bases; bases with no gene match: 4. Germline assignment: CDR1 SGHRS and CDR2 YFSETQ. This CDR3 has 14 amino acids. CDR3 region: CASSLVGQRETQYF. CDR3 DNA: TGCGCCAGCAGCTTGGTGGGACAGCGGGAGACCCAGTACTTC.

There are a few counts of this clonotype. The rearrangement joins TRBV29-1 to TRBJ2-5, with unresolved D. V dropped 2 bases and J dropped 3 bases, with 7 bases sitting between them. Germline assignment: CDR1 SQVTM and CDR2 ANQGSEA. The CDR3 is made up of 12 amino acids. CDR3 nucleotide sequence: TGCAGCGTTGAACACTGGGAAGAGACCCAGTACTTC. It codes for CSVEHWEETQYF.

There are a few counts of this clonotype. The chain recombines TRBV18 with TRBJ2-1; TRBD2 matches at 16 bases. V gave up 0 bases and J gave up 2 bases; unmatched junction bases: 4. The CDR3 extends over 19 amino acids. Germline loops: CDR1 KGHSH, CDR2 LQKENI. This CDR3 is CASSPPGTSGGAAYNEQFF. Written as DNA, the CDR3 is TGTGCCAGCTCACCACCCGGGACTAGCGGGGGGGCCGCCTACAATGAGCAGTTCTTC. The whole variable domain, remainder taken from reference TRBV18 and TRBJ2-1, is NAGVMQNPRHLVRRRGQEARLRCSPMKGHSHVYWYRQLPEEGLKFMVYLQKENIIDESGMPKERFSAEFPKEGPSILRIQQVVRGDSAAYFCASSPPGTSGGAAYNEQFFGPGTRLTVL.

This clonotype has ten or more counts. The chain employs TRBV7-6 and TRBJ2-3; either TRBD1 or TRBD2 may supply D (7 bases each). With 5 bases removed from V and 1 base from J, the gap between germline ends came to 16 bases. The CDR3 loop spans 16 amino acids. The germline V gene has CDR1 SGHVS and CDR2 FNYEAQ. CDR3 sequence: CASSKGGGRGTDTQYF. The CDR3 DNA reads as TGTGCCAGCAGCAAAGGGGGCGGGAGAGGCACAGATACGCAGTATTTT.

In its sample, this clonotype was seen many times. This chain uses TRBV6-6 with TRBJ1-1; 7 nucleotides line up with TRBD1. Germline CDR1 and CDR2: MNHNY and SVGAGI (reference sequence). V was pared by 0 bases and J by 2 bases, with 9 bases of the junction left unmatched. This CDR3 is 17 amino acids long. CDR3 DNA: TGTGCCAGCAGTTACTCGAGCTCAGGGGGTAGCAACACTGAAGCTTTCTTT. As protein: CASSYSSSGGSNTEAFF.

The count of this clonotype is one. CDR3 in amino acids: CASSDSIGGPDTQYF. CDR3 sequence (DNA): TGTGCCAGCAGTGACTCGATCGGGGGGCCGGATACGCAGTATTTT. V and J are TRBV6-4 and TRBJ2-3; D may be TRBD2 (7 bases). Trimming left V 0 bases short and J 6 bases short, with 13 bases between. Germline loops: CDR1 MRHNA, CDR2 SNTAGT. This CDR3 is 15 amino acids long.

The gene calls are TRBV10-3 and TRBJ2-3; D possibly corresponds to TRBD2 (6 bases). The V and J ends lost 6 bases and 0 bases respectively, with 10 bases between them. The CDR3 has 14 residues. In germline, CDR1 is ENHRY, CDR2 SYGVKD. The CDR3 sequence is CAISRGVSTDTQYF. CDR3 sequence (DNA): TGTGCCATCAGCCGCGGGGTGAGCACAGATACGCAGTATTTT.

This clonotype turned up a few times. V gene TRBV7-9 combines with J gene TRBJ2-1; D is uncertain. The V gene lost 6 bases and the J gene lost 10 bases, with 10 bases spanning the gap. The CDR3 length is 11 residues. The germline V gene encodes CDR1 SEHNR and CDR2 FQNEAQ (reference sequence). The CDR3 loop reads CASSPSPEQFF. The CDR3 coding sequence is TGTGCCAGCAGTCCATCGCCAGAGCAGTTCTTC. Filled out from reference TRBV7-9 and TRBJ2-1, the complete variable domain reads DTGVSQNPRHKITKRGQNVTFRCDPISEHNRLYWYRQTLGQGPEFLTYFQNEAQLEKSRLLSDRFSAERPKGSFSTLEIQRTEQGDSAMYLCASSPSPEQFFGPGTRLTVL.

This clonotype showed up many times. This chain uses TRBV7-9 with TRBJ1-2; 7 nucleotides agree with TRBD1. The CDR3 contains 15 residues. The V segment lost 5 bases and the J segment 4 bases; nucleotides outside the gene matches: 10. CDR1 SEHNR and CDR2 FQNEAQ come from the germline V gene (reference sequence). The CDR3 region is CASSMTGRIAYGYTF. Here the CDR3 DNA reads TGTGCCAGCAGCATGACAGGGAGGATTGCCTATGGCTACACCTTC.

The rearrangement links TRBV20-1 to TRBJ1-5, with a possible D match to TRBD1 (5 bases). The germline V gene has CDR1 DFQATT and CDR2 SNEGSKA (reference sequence). The CDR3 contains 16 residues. The V end was cut by 0 bases, the J end by 0 bases, with 12 bases between. The CDR3 sequence is CSARDPQGISNQPQHF. The CDR3 bases are TGCAGTGCTAGAGACCCCCAGGGTATTAGCAATCAGCCCCAGCATTTT.

This sequence joins TRBV20-1 and TRBJ2-5, with D tentatively TRBD1 or TRBD2 (5 bases each). This CDR3 comprises 15 residues. Germline CDR1 DFQATT, CDR2 SNEGSKA (reference sequence). Trimming pared 0 bases from V and 5 bases from J, leaving 16 bases between. Here the CDR3 reads CSARDAPSWGETQYF. The CDR3 DNA follows: TGCAGTGCTAGAGATGCGCCCAGTTGGGGGGAGACCCAGTACTTC.

This clonotype was detected only a few times. The rearrangement joins TRBV4-1 to TRBJ1-1; D gene ambiguous. V dropped 1 base and J dropped 0 bases, with 12 bases sitting between them. The CDR3 is 16 residues long. Per the germline V gene, CDR1 is MGHRA and CDR2 is YSYEKL. CDR3 bases: TGCGCCAGCAGCCAAGCTTTCGCGGCGATGAACACTGAAGCTTTCTTT. This codes for CASSQAFAAMNTEAFF.

The chain is built from TRBV5-6 and TRBJ2-7; weak D call: TRBD2 (7 bases). With 7 bases removed from V and 6 bases from J, the gap between germline ends came to 20 bases. There are 14 residues in the CDR3. CDR1 is SGHDT and CDR2 is YYEEEE in the germline V gene. CDR3 nucleotides: TGTGCCAGCTACGAGGGGGGGGCACGAGCCGAGCAGTACGTC. Its protein product is CASYEGGARAEQYV.

The chain links TRBV6-2 or TRBV6-3 to TRBJ1-1; possible D gene TRBD1, 6 bases. Deletions cut 4 bases from V and 0 bases from J, with 12 bases between. CDR3 length: 15 residues. Germline V gene data show CDR1 as MNHEY and CDR2 as SVGEGT. The DNA of the CDR3 is TGTGCCAGCAGTTCTACGGACAGCTTGAACACTGAAGCTTTCTTT. This translates into CASSSTDSLNTEAFF.

The chain links TRBV4-2 to TRBJ1-1; possible D gene TRBD1, 6 bases. Germline V gene lookup returns CDR1 LGHNA and CDR2 YNFKEQ. Trimming shortened V by 1 base and J by 8 bases, and 11 bases separated the two germline ends. The CDR3 loop spans 13 amino acids. The CDR3 sequence is CASSQGEQGEAFF. The CDR3 nucleotides are TGTGCCAGCAGCCAAGGTGAGCAGGGGGAAGCTTTCTTT.

The gene calls are TRBV4-3 and TRBJ1-2; 8 positions agree with TRBD1. Per the germline V gene, CDR1 is LGHNA and CDR2 is YSLEER. Trimming cost V 9 bases and J 6 bases; bases outside gene matches: 12. CDR3 length: 14 amino acids. CDR3 region: CASATGAGVDGYTF. As DNA, the CDR3 is TGCGCCAGTGCGACAGGGGCAGGCGTGGATGGCTACACCTTC.

This clonotype was recorded at least ten times. The rearrangement uses TRBV2 and TRBJ2-5; no clear D. From germline, CDR1 is SNHLY and CDR2 FYNNEI. Trimming removed 4 bases at V and 3 bases at J, with 3 bases between. This CDR3 spans 11 amino acids. CDR3 in amino acids: CASSGEETQYF. In nucleotides, the CDR3 is TGTGCCAGCAGTGGGGAAGAGACCCAGTACTTC.